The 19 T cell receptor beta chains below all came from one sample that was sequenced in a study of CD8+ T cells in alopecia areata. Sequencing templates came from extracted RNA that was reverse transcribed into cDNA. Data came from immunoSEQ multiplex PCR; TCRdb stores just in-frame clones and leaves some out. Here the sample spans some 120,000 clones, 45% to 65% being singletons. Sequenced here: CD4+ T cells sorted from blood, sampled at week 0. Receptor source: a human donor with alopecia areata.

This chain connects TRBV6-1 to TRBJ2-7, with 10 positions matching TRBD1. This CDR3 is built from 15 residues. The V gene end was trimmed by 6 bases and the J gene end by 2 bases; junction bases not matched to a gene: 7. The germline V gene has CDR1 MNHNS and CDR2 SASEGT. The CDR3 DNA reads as TGTGCCAGCAGACCGGGACAGGGGTTTCCCTACGAGCAGTACTTC. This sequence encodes CASRPGQGFPYEQYF.

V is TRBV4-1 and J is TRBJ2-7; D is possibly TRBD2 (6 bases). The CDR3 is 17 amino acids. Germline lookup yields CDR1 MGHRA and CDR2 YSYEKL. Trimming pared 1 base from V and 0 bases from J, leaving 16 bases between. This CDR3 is CASSQVVGGVPSYEQYF. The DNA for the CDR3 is TGCGCCAGCAGCCAAGTAGTCGGGGGTGTCCCCTCCTACGAGCAGTACTTC.

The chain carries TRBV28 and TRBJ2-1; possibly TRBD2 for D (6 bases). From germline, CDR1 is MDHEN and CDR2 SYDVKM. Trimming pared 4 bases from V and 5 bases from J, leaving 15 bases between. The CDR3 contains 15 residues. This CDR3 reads CASSSPGGPHNEQFF. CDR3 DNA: TGTGCCAGCAGTTCTCCCGGGGGTCCACACAATGAGCAGTTCTTC. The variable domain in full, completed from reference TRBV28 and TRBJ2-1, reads DVKVTQSSRYLVKRTGEKVFLECVQDMDHENMFWYRQDPGLGLRLIYFSYDVKMKEKGDIPEGYSVSREKKERFSLILESASTNQTSMYLCASSSPGGPHNEQFFGPGTRLTVL.

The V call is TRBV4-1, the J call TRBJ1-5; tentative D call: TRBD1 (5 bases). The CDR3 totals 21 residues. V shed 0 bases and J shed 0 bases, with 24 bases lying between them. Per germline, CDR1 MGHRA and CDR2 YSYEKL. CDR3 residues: CASSQDFRTLTRQGSNQPQHF. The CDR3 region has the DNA TGCGCCAGCAGCCAAGATTTTCGCACTCTTACCCGGCAGGGTAGCAATCAGCCCCAGCATTTT.

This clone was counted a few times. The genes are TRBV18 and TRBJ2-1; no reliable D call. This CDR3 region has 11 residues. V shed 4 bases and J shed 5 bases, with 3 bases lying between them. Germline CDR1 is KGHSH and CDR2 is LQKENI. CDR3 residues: CASSLNNEQFF. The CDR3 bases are TGTGCCAGCTCACTGAACAATGAGCAGTTCTTC.

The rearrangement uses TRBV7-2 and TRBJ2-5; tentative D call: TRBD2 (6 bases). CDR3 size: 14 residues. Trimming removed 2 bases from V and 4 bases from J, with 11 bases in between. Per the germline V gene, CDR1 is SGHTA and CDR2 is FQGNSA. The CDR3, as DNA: TGTGCCAGCAGCTTAAAAGTCGGGGGAGAGACCCAGTACTTC. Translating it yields CASSLKVGGETQYF.

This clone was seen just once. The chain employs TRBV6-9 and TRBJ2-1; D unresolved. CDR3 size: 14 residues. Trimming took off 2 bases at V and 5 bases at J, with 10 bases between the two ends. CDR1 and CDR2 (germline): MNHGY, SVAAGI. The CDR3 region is CASSYLARDNEQFF. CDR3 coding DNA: TGTGCCAGCAGTTATCTCGCCAGAGACAATGAGCAGTTCTTC.

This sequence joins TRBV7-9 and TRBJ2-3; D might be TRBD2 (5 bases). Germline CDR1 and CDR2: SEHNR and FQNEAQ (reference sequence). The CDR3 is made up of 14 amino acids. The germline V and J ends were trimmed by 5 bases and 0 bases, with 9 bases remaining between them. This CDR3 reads CASSGSGSTDTQYF. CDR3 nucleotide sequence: TGTGCCAGCAGCGGGAGTGGGAGCACAGATACGCAGTATTTT. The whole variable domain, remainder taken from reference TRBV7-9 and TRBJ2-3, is DTGVSQNPRHKITKRGQNVTFRCDPISEHNRLYWYRQTLGQGPEFLTYFQNEAQLEKSRLLSDRFSAERPKGSFSTLEIQRTEQGDSAMYLCASSGSGSTDTQYFGPGTRLTVL.

The CDR3: CASSRPSSGRRTDTQYF. The CDR3, as DNA: TGTGCCAGCAGCCGCCCCTCTAGCGGGAGGCGGACAGATACGCAGTATTTT. The V gene is TRBV7-9, the J gene TRBJ2-3, with TRBD2 matching over 11 bases. The CDR3 runs to 17 residues. The germline V gene has CDR1 SEHNR and CDR2 FQNEAQ (reference sequence). Trimming cost V 5 bases and J 3 bases; bases outside gene matches: 10.

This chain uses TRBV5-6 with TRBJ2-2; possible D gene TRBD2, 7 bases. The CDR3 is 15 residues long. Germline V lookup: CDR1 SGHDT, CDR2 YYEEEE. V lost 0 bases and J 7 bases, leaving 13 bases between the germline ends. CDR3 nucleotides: TGTGCCAGCAGCTTGGCGCCGGGGGGCCACGGGGAGCTGTTTTTT. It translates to CASSLAPGGHGELFF.

This CDR3 is CASSRPPQETQYF. The CDR3 DNA follows: TGTGCCAGCAGCCGGCCCCCCCAAGAGACCCAGTACTTC. This chain uses TRBV28 with TRBJ2-5; D unclear. CDR3 length equals 13 residues. Germline CDR1 reads MDHEN; CDR2 reads SYDVKM. V dropped 6 bases and J dropped 1 base, with 9 bases sitting between them.

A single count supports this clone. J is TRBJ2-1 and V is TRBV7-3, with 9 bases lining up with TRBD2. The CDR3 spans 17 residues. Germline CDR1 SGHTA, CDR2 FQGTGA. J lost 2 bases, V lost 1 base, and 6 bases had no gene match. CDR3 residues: CASSLSGLAGTYNEQFF. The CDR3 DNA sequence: TGTGCCAGCAGCTTAAGCGGGCTAGCGGGGACCTACAATGAGCAGTTCTTC.

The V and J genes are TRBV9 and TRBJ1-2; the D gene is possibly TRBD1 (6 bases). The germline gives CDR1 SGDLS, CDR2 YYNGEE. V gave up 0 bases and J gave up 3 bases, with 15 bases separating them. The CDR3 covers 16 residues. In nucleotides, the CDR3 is TGTGCCAGCAGCGTAGACCCGCAGGGGAATGACTATGGCTACACCTTC. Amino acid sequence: CASSVDPQGNDYGYTF.

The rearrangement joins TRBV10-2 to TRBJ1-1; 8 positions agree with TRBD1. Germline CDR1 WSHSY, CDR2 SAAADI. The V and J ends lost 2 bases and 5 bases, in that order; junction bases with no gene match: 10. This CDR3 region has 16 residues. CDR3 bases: TGCGCCAGCAGTGAGGGTCAGGGGGCGTCTGGGACTGAAGCTTTCTTT. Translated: CASSEGQGASGTEAFF.

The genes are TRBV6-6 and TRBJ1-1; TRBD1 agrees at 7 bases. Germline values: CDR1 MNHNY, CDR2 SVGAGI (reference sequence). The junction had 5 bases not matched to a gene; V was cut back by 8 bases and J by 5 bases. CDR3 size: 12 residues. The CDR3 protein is CASGIQGTEAFF. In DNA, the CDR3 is TGTGCCAGCGGTATACAGGGGACTGAAGCTTTCTTT.

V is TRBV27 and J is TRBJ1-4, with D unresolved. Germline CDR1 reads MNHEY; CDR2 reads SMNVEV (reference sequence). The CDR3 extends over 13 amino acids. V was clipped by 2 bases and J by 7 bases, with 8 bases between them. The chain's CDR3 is CASSLVGGEKLFF. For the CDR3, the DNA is TGTGCCAGCAGTTTAGTGGGAGGTGAAAAACTGTTTTTT.

DNA of the CDR3: TGCAGCGTGTCGCAGGGGGGTTACTACGAGCAGTACTTC. Encoded protein: CSVSQGGYYEQYF. V is TRBV29-1 and J is TRBJ2-7; tentatively, D is TRBD1 (7 bases). CDR3 length: 13 amino acids. In germline, CDR1 is SQVTM, CDR2 ANQGSEA. Trimming left V 6 bases short and J 3 bases short, with 15 bases between.

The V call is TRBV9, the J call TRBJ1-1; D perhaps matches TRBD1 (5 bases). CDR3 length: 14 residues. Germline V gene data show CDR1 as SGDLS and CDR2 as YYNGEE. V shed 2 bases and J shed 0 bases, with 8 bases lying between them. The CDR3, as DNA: TGTGCCAGCAGCGTTGGGACTATGAACACTGAAGCTTTCTTT. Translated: CASSVGTMNTEAFF.

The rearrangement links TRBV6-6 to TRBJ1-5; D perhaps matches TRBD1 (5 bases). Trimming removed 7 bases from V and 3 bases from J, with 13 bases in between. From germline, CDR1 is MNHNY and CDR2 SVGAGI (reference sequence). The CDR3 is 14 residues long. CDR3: CASIADRANQPQHF. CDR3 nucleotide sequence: TGTGCCAGCATTGCAGACAGAGCCAATCAGCCCCAGCATTTT.